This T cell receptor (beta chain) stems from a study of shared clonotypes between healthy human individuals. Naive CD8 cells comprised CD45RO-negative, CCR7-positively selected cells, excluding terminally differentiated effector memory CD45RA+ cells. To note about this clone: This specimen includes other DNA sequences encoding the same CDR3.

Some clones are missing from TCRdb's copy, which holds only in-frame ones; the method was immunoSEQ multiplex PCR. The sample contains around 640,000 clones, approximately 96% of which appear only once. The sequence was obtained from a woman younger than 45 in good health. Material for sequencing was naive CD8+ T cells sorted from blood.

Here the CDR3 reads CSVEVGTEAFF. DNA of the CDR3: TGCAGCGTTGAAGTTGGGACTGAAGCTTTCTTT. The genes are TRBV29-1 and TRBJ1-1; unclear D gene. Deletions cut 1 base from V and 5 bases from J, with 5 bases between. Germline CDR1 reads SQVTM; CDR2 reads ANQGSEA. The CDR3 is made up of 11 amino acids.